These T cell receptor beta chains were read from a single sample in a study of beta chain features in type 1 diabetes. This table comes from immunoSEQ multiplex PCR, and its TCRdb copy is limited to in-frame clones, with some not included. The table lists about 150,000 clones, around 10% of them singletons. Sequencing was done on a sample of central memory CD4+ T cells from blood. The receptors here all came from a man aged 18 to 30 in good health. CDR3s include the opening cysteine and the closing phenylalanine or tryptophan. The order of the fields is clone size, CDR3 length, J gene, D gene, V gene, CDR3 DNA, CDR3 protein. D genes are given only for firm matches. Clone size is given for some rows only: seen once, a few or many times, or a class if the clone is expanded.

many 13 TRBJ1-1 . TRBV6-5 TGTGCCAGCAGTTACAGGACAGCTAATGAAGCTTTCTTT CASSYRTANEAFF
few 13 TRBJ1-2 . TRBV7-9 TGTGCCAGCAGCTTCTCGGACACCTATGGCTACACCTTC CASSFSDTYGYTF
. 15 TRBJ2-7 TRBD2 TRBV11-2 TGTGCCAGCAGACTAGCCGGGGGGGCCGCGTACGAGCAGTACTTC CASRLAGGAAYEQYF
many 15 TRBJ2-3 . TRBV28 TGTGCCAGCAGTTTATGGGAGACAGCCACAGATACGCAGTATTTT CASSLWETATDTQYF
. 13 TRBJ1-2 TRBD1 TRBV28 TGTGCCAGCAGACCCGGGACAGGGTATGGCTACACCTTC CASRPGTGYGYTF
few 13 TRBJ1-5 . TRBV7-8 TGTGCCAGCAGCTTAGACGGTTCACGGCCCCAGCATTTT CASSLDGSRPQHF
. 13 TRBJ2-3 TRBD2 TRBV7-2 TGTGCCAGCAGCTGGACTAGCGACGGTACGCAGTATTTT CASSWTSDGTQYF
few 14 TRBJ2-2 TRBD2 TRBV7-3 TGTGCCAGCAGCTTAAGGACTAGTCCCGGGGAGCTGTTTTTT CASSLRTSPGELFF
few 15 TRBJ1-6 TRBD1 TRBV2 TGTGCCAGCAGGCCCCAGACAGGGGTTAATTCACCCCTCCACTTT CASRPQTGVNSPLHF
. 14 TRBJ2-4 . TRBV18 TGTGCCAGCTCACCACAGGGAGCCAAAAACATTCAGTACTTC CASSPQGAKNIQYF
. 13 TRBJ2-1 . TRBV10-3 TGTGCCATCAGTGAAACGGGTTACAATGAGCAGTTCTTC CAISETGYNEQFF
many 15 TRBJ2-3 TRBD1 TRBV5-1 TGCGCCAGCAGCATTCAGGGACAGGGTTTGGATACGCAGTATTTT CASSIQGQGLDTQYF
. 13 TRBJ2-5 . TRBV18 TGTGCCAGCTCACCAGTGGTGAAAGAGACCCAGTACTTC CASSPVVKETQYF
. 15 TRBJ2-5 TRBD2 TRBV7-2 TGTGCCAGCAGCCCCCGGGATAGCGGGGATAAGACCCAGTACTTC CASSPRDSGDKTQYF
. 14 TRBJ1-6 . TRBV10-1 TGCGCCAGCAGTCAAGGAGGTACGGGATCACCCCTCCACTTT CASSQGGTGSPLHF
. 13 TRBJ1-1 . TRBV4-1 TGCGCCAGCAGCCAAGATACAAAACCTGAAGCTTTCTTT CASSQDTKPEAFF
. 14 TRBJ2-5 TRBD1 TRBV6-1 TGTGCCAGCAGGAGGGACAGGAGTCAAGAGACCCAGTACTTC CASRRDRSQETQYF
few 13 TRBJ2-5 . TRBV7-3 TGTGCCAGCAGCTTGTCAAACCAAGAGACCCAGTACTTC CASSLSNQETQYF
many 14 TRBJ2-5 . TRBV7-2 TGTGCCAGCAGCTTAGATAGTAGCATCGGGACCCAGTACTTC CASSLDSSIGTQYF
few 13 TRBJ1-1 . TRBV29-1 TGCAGCGCAAGAGGGGCCGAGAACACTGAAGCTTTCTTT CSARGAENTEAFF
few 14 TRBJ2-6 . TRBV6-5 TGTGCCAGCAGTGAGGTCTCTGGGGCCAACGTCCTGACTTTC CASSEVSGANVLTF
. 13 TRBJ1-2 TRBD1 TRBV30 TGTGCCTGTCAGACAGGGGTAGGCTATGGCTACACCTTC CACQTGVGYGYTF
. 13 TRBJ1-5 . TRBV7-3 TGTGCCAGCAGCTTAACGGCTAATCAGCCCCAGCATTTT CASSLTANQPQHF
. 16 TRBJ2-2 . TRBV4-2 TGTGCCAGCAGCCCCCGGACAGCCCAGAACACCGGGGAGCTGTTTTTT CASSPRTAQNTGELFF
few 15 TRBJ1-6 . TRBV25-1 TGTGCCAGCAGTGAAAGATTGACACCTAATTCACCCCTCCACTTT CASSERLTPNSPLHF
. 14 TRBJ1-2 . TRBV21-1 TGTGCCAGCAGCAAAGTCCCGGACAGTTGTGGCTACACCTTC CASSKVPDSCGYTF
few 18 TRBJ1-1 TRBD1 TRBV14 TGTGCCAGCAGCCAAGATGCCCGCACAGGGGGCCGTGGCACTGAAGCTTTCTTT CASSQDARTGGRGTEAFF
few 14 TRBJ2-7 TRBD2 TRBV10-3 TGTGCCATCAAAGGGACTAGCGGCTCCTACGAGCAGTACTTC CAIKGTSGSYEQYF
few 15 TRBJ2-6 TRBD1 TRBV30 TGTGCCTGGAGTACAGGGGGGTCTGGGGCCAACGTCCTGACTTTC CAWSTGGSGANVLTF
. 16 TRBJ2-6 . TRBV5-1 TGCGCCAGCAGCTTAAAACAGGGCTCTGGGGCCAACGTCCTGACTTTC CASSLKQGSGANVLTF
few 14 TRBJ1-2 . TRBV6-1 TGTGCCAGCAGTGAACGGGCAGGGAGGATGAGTTACACCTTC CASSERAGRMSYTF
many 14 TRBJ2-7 TRBD1 TRBV7-9 TGTGCCAGCAGCTTTTCTGGACAGGGGGACGAGCAGTACTTC CASSFSGQGDEQYF
. 15 TRBJ1-1 . TRBV18 TGTGCCAGCTCACCCACCCTCAGGGAAAACACTGAAGCTTTCTTT CASSPTLRENTEAFF
. 14 TRBJ1-1 . TRBV18 TGTGCCAGCTCCGCTGACACAGCTAACACTGAAGCTTTCTTT CASSADTANTEAFF
. 14 TRBJ2-2 . TRBV28 TGTGCCAGCAGTTTTCGCTTGGGACCGAGGGAGCTGTTTTTT CASSFRLGPRELFF
few 14 TRBJ2-7 TRBD1 TRBV6-1 TGTGCCAGCCAGGACAGGGGGATTTCCTACGAGCAGTACTTC CASQDRGISYEQYF
few 15 TRBJ2-6 TRBD1 TRBV11-2 TGTGCCAGCAGCCCGGGACAGGTCGGGGCCAACGTCCTGACTTTC CASSPGQVGANVLTF
. 15 TRBJ1-2 TRBD1 TRBV9 TGTGCCAGCAGCCCTCGGGACAGGTGGAACTATGGCTACACCTTC CASSPRDRWNYGYTF
few 13 TRBJ1-2 . TRBV5-1 TGCGCCAGCAGCTTGGGACAGACCTATGGCTACACCTTC CASSLGQTYGYTF
. 13 TRBJ1-5 . TRBV7-3 TGTGCCAGCAGCTTAGATAGCAATCAGCCCCAGCATTTT CASSLDSNQPQHF
few 16 TRBJ2-3 TRBD1 TRBV4-1 TGCGCCAGCAGCCAGGGAAGTGGACAGGGCACAGATACGCAGTATTTT CASSQGSGQGTDTQYF
few 13 TRBJ1-5 . TRBV7-2 TGTGCCAGCAGCTTAGTCCGGGGGCAGCCCCAGCATTTT CASSLVRGQPQHF
few 12 TRBJ2-1 . TRBV10-3 TGTGCCATCACGGGGGGCAAGGATGAGCAGTTCTTC CAITGGKDEQFF
. 16 TRBJ2-5 . TRBV5-6 TGTGCCAGCAGCTTGGAGGGCAGGGGAGGCCAAGAGACCCAGTACTTC CASSLEGRGGQETQYF